The 21 T cell receptor beta chains listed next were all sequenced from one sample in a study of blood T cell repertoires in COVID-19 (dated by TCRdb to the early 2020s). The library relied on the immunoSEQ multiplex PCR assay. Sourced from immuneACCESS, this table was stored by TCRdb with only in-frame sequences that have V and J called. A share of the clones is absent; for the studies checked, an unresolved V gene accounts for under half, and the remainder has no known explanation. The sample has a few hundred thousand clones on record, about 90% of them singletons. 2.5% to 3.5% of the sample belongs to the ten largest clones. The sequencing sample was made of peripheral blood. Receptors were obtained from a woman in her twenties or thirties with COVID-19, enrolled during active disease.

The gene calls are TRBV6-4 and TRBJ2-1, with 10 bases fitting TRBD2. V dropped 3 bases and J dropped 6; count of bases not matched to a gene: 2. This CDR3 is 14 amino acids long. Germline V gene sequence: CDR1 MRHNA, CDR2 SNTAGT. DNA for the CDR3: TGTGCCAGCAGTGAGGCTAGCGGGAGCAATGAGCAGTTCTTC. The encoded protein is CASSEASGSNEQFF.

The chain recombines TRBV9 with TRBJ1-2, with TRBD1 matching over 7 bases. The CDR3 is made up of 16 amino acids. V dropped 0 bases and J dropped 3; count of bases not matched to a gene: 8. From germline, CDR1 is SGDLS and CDR2 YYNGEE. In DNA, the CDR3 is TGTGCCAGCAGCGTAGGAGGCATTACAGGGGACTATGGCTACACCTTC. Translated, it gives CASSVGGITGDYGYTF.

This chain uses TRBV5-8 with TRBJ2-3, with 7 bases that match TRBD1. V shed 2 bases, J shed 4 bases, and the junction held 4 bases outside the gene matches. Germline CDR1 reads SGHTS; CDR2 reads YDEGEE. The CDR3 is 14 residues long. The CDR3 nucleotides are TGTGCCAGCAGCTTAACAGGGGCCGCAGATACGCAGTATTTT. Translated, it gives CASSLTGAADTQYF. Drawing the rest from reference TRBV5-8 and TRBJ2-3, the complete variable domain is EAGVTQSPTHLIKTRGQQATLRCSPISGHTSVYWYQQALGLGLQFLLWYDEGEERNRGNFPPRFSGRQFPNYSSELNVNALELEDSALYLCASSLTGAADTQYFGPGTRLTVL.

The genes are TRBV25-1 and TRBJ2-2; D possibly corresponds to TRBD2 (6 bases). Germline assignment: CDR1 MGHDK and CDR2 SYGVNS. The CDR3 covers 15 residues. The ends were cut back, 5 bases at V and 1 base at J, with 11 bases in the middle. The CDR3 nucleotides read TGTGCCAGCAGTCCCCAGGGAGGGAACACCGGGGAGCTGTTTTTT. It codes for CASSPQGGNTGELFF.

This rearrangement joins TRBV29-1 to TRBJ2-1; TRBD1 aligns across 7 bases. V gave up 6 bases and J gave up 3 bases; unmatched junction bases: 8. Per the germline V gene, CDR1 is SQVTM and CDR2 is ANQGSEA. The CDR3 has 14 residues. CDR3 nucleotide sequence: TGCAGCGTCGCCCGGACAGGCTACTACAATGAGCAGTTCTTC. Its protein product is CSVARTGYYNEQFF.

The chain uses TRBV6-5 and TRBJ2-7; 8 bases are shared with TRBD2. Germline V CDR1 and CDR2: MNHEY, SVGAGI. The CDR3 sequence is 14 residues long. V lost 11 bases, J lost 0 bases, and 9 bases stayed unmatched. The CDR3 DNA follows: TGTGCCCCGACAGGAGCGGGAGACTCCTACGAGCAGTACGTC. It is translated as CAPTGAGDSYEQYV.

The genes are TRBV5-1 and TRBJ2-5, with TRBD1 matching over 7 bases. CDR3 length equals 16 residues. V gave up 0 bases and J gave up 1 base; unmatched junction bases: 6. Germline CDR1 reads SGHRS; CDR2 reads YFSETQ. CDR3 sequence reads: CASSLAGDSGQETQYF. The CDR3 DNA is TGCGCCAGCAGCTTGGCCGGGGACAGTGGCCAAGAGACCCAGTACTTC.

The sample holds one count of this clone. The chain links TRBV7-2 to TRBJ2-5; TRBD1 matches at 8 bases. Trimming took 5 bases from V and 1 from J; bases not matched to a gene: 3. The CDR3 consists of 14 residues. The germline gives CDR1 SGHTA, CDR2 FQGNSA. Here the CDR3 DNA reads TGTGCCAGCAGCCCGGGACAGGTCCAAGAGACCCAGTACTTC. Protein sequence: CASSPGQVQETQYF.

This chain links TRBV28 with TRBJ1-1, with D possibly matching TRBD1 (5 bases). V was cut by 5 bases and J by 4 bases, with 11 bases left in between. Germline CDR1 reads MDHEN; CDR2 reads SYDVKM. The CDR3 consists of 13 residues. CDR3 coding DNA: TGTGCCAGCAGTCTGGGGGGGGTCACTGAAGCTTTCTTT. This translates into CASSLGGVTEAFF.

The V and J genes are TRBV2 and TRBJ1-5, with D maybe TRBD1 (5 bases). Germline lookup yields CDR1 SNHLY and CDR2 FYNNEI. The CDR3 contains 15 residues. Trimming shortened V by 2 bases and J by 7 bases, and 15 bases separated the two germline ends. The CDR3 nucleotides are TGTGCCAGCAGTGAACGGCAGGGTATTTCACAGCCCCAGCATTTT. Amino acid sequence: CASSERQGISQPQHF. Based on the CDR3 plus reference TRBV2 and TRBJ1-5, the full variable domain is EPEVTQTPSHQVTQMGQEVILRCVPISNHLYFYWYRQILGQKVEFLVSFYNNEISEKSEIFDDQFSVERPDGSNFTLKIRSTKLEDSAMYFCASSERQGISQPQHFGDGTRLSIL.

The chain joins TRBV19 to TRBJ2-5, with TRBD2 matching 10 bases. The germline V gene encodes CDR1 LNHDA and CDR2 SQIVND (reference sequence). V lost 3 bases, J lost 5 bases, and 18 bases stayed unmatched. The CDR3 runs to 19 residues. CDR3 region: CASSIAHRGLAEVGETQYF. The CDR3, as DNA: TGTGCCAGTAGTATTGCTCATCGTGGACTAGCGGAAGTAGGGGAGACCCAGTACTTC.

The chain is built from TRBV4-3 and TRBJ1-2, with TRBD1 matching over 9 bases. There are 17 residues in the CDR3. J lost 4 bases, V lost 2 bases, and 11 bases had no gene match. Germline V lookup: CDR1 LGHNA, CDR2 YSLEER. CDR3 region: CASSQPRDRASFYGYTF. As DNA, the CDR3 is TGCGCCAGCAGCCAACCCCGGGACAGGGCCTCCTTCTATGGCTACACCTTC.

This sequence joins TRBV5-6 and TRBJ2-7, with TRBD2 matching over 14 bases. There are 16 residues in the CDR3. Germline loops: CDR1 SGHDT, CDR2 YYEEEE. With 3 bases clipped from V and 4 bases from J, the junction kept 6 bases outside the gene matches. The CDR3 protein is CASSSPRLAGGYEQYV. In nucleotides, the CDR3 is TGTGCCAGCAGCTCTCCCCGACTAGCGGGAGGGTACGAGCAGTACGTC.

The V and J genes are TRBV7-9 and TRBJ2-7; 9 nucleotides match TRBD2. The CDR3 is 15 amino acids. After removal of 5 bases from V and 4 bases from J, the junction contained 9 bases not matched to a gene. CDR1 is SEHNR, CDR2 FQNEAQ, per germline (reference sequence). DNA of the CDR3: TGTGCCAGCAGCCCTCGAGCGGGGGGTTCATACGAGCAGTACTTC. It is translated as CASSPRAGGSYEQYF.

The rearrangement joins TRBV5-4 to TRBJ1-4, with D unclear. This CDR3 spans 14 amino acids. V dropped 4 bases and J dropped 4 bases, with 11 bases sitting between them. Germline V gene lookup returns CDR1 SGHNT and CDR2 YYREEE (reference sequence). CDR3 sequence reads: CASSAEGLNEKLFF. The CDR3 DNA reads TGTGCCAGCAGCGCCGAGGGTCTTAATGAAAAACTGTTTTTT.

This rearrangement joins TRBV4-3 to TRBJ2-3; D is unresolved. Trimming cost V 4 bases and J 0 bases, with 11 bases left between them. Germline CDR1 reads LGHNA; CDR2 reads YSLEER. The CDR3 is 15 amino acids. DNA of the CDR3: TGCGCCAGCAGCCCCCGCTGGCCTAGCACAGATACGCAGTATTTT. Translated: CASSPRWPSTDTQYF.

J is TRBJ2-1 and V is TRBV7-9, with 11 bases that match TRBD1. Germline trimming cut 3 bases from V and 9 bases from J; bases unmatched to any gene: 7. Germline assignment: CDR1 SEHNR and CDR2 FQNEAQ (reference sequence). The CDR3 totals 15 residues. This chain's CDR3 is CASSFGTGGVGEQFF. CDR3 bases: TGTGCCAGCAGCTTTGGGACAGGGGGAGTTGGTGAGCAGTTCTTC. Based on the CDR3 plus reference TRBV7-9 and TRBJ2-1, the full variable domain is DTGVSQNPRHKITKRGQNVTFRCDPISEHNRLYWYRQTLGQGPEFLTYFQNEAQLEKSRLLSDRFSAERPKGSFSTLEIQRTEQGDSAMYLCASSFGTGGVGEQFFGPGTRLTVL.

The chain links TRBV20-1 to TRBJ2-3; possibly TRBD2 for D (6 bases). Germline V gene lookup returns CDR1 DFQATT and CDR2 SNEGSKA (reference sequence). V was pared by 3 bases and J by 2 bases, with 15 bases between. This CDR3 is 15 amino acids long. The CDR3 region has the DNA TGCAGTGCTAGTCAGGGCCGGGGGTTCACAGATACGCAGTATTTT. It is translated as CSASQGRGFTDTQYF.

The chain joins TRBV9 to TRBJ1-2, with TRBD1 matching over 9 bases. Germline V CDR1 and CDR2: SGDLS, YYNGEE. J gave up 0 bases and V 3 bases, and 12 bases lay outside the gene matches. CDR3 length equals 18 residues. The CDR3 is CASSEPGQGFPPNYGYTF. The DNA for the CDR3 is TGTGCCAGCAGCGAGCCGGGACAGGGCTTTCCACCTAACTATGGCTACACCTTC.

J is TRBJ2-7 and V is TRBV7-8; 8 nucleotides align to TRBD1. CDR1 is SGHVS and CDR2 is FQNEAQ in the germline V gene. Trimming removed 1 base from V and 6 bases from J; junction bases left unmatched: 8. The CDR3 extends over 15 amino acids. The CDR3 sequence is CASSLGQGPLSEQYF. The CDR3 DNA follows: TGTGCCAGCAGCTTAGGACAGGGGCCCCTCTCCGAGCAGTACTTC.

The chain uses TRBV29-1 and TRBJ2-3, with a possible D match to TRBD1 (6 bases). V lost 3 bases, J lost 6 bases, and 16 bases lay in between. The CDR3 extends over 14 amino acids. In germline, CDR1 is SQVTM, CDR2 ANQGSEA. CDR3 sequence (DNA): TGCAGCGTTGAGGAGGCAGGGGTAGGTGATACGCAGTATTTT. Its translation: CSVEEAGVGDTQYF.